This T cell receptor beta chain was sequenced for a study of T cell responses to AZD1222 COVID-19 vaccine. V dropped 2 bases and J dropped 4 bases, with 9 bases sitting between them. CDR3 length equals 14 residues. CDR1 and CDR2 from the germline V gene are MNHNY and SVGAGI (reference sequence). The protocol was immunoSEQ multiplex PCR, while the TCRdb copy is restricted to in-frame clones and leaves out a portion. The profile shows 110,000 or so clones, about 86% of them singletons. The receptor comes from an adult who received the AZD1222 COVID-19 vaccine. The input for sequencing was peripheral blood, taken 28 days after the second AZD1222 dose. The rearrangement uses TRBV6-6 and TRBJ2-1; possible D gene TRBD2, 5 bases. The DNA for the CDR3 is TGTGCCAGCAGTTACGGCGGGCCTTACAATGAGCAGTTCTTC. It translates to CASSYGGPYNEQFF.